Below, 26 T cell receptor beta chains from the same sample are listed, as sequenced in a study of blood T cell repertoires in COVID-19. Sequencing was performed with immunoSEQ multiplex PCR; in TCRdb, only in-frame clones are kept and a portion is missing. The sample lists some 200,000 clones; about 86% were seen once. The sequenced sample consisted of peripheral blood. The receptors were gathered from a woman aged 25 to 39 who had recovered from COVID-19.

This sequence joins TRBV27 and TRBJ2-1, with D unclear. Germline CDR1 and CDR2: MNHEY and SMNVEV (reference sequence). This CDR3 is built from 12 residues. Trimming pared 7 bases from V and 0 bases from J, leaving 4 bases between. The DNA of the CDR3 is TGTGCCAGCATCAGCTCCTACAATGAGCAGTTCTTC. It specifies CASISSYNEQFF.

The chain employs TRBV11-2 and TRBJ2-3, with D possibly being TRBD2 (6 bases). The CDR3 runs to 18 residues. Trimming shortened V by 4 bases and J by 1 base, and 21 bases separated the two germline ends. CDR1 is SGHAT, CDR2 FQNNGV, per germline. The CDR3 protein is CASSSSLLGRRGTDTQYF. The CDR3, as DNA: TGTGCCAGCAGCTCCAGTCTTTTGGGGAGGAGGGGCACAGATACGCAGTATTTT.

CDR3 in DNA: TGTGCCTGGAGTGTAATAGCCCTTGGGGGGGGCTACACCTTC. It is translated as CAWSVIALGGGYTF. The rearrangement links TRBV30 to TRBJ1-2, with D perhaps matching TRBD1 (5 bases). The CDR3 runs to 14 residues. The germline V gene has CDR1 GTSNPN and CDR2 SVGIG (reference sequence). V was pared by 0 bases and J by 8 bases, with 16 bases between.

V usage is TRBV6-5 and J usage is TRBJ2-3, with TRBD2 matching 11 bases. CDR1 and CDR2 from the germline V gene are MNHEY and SVGAGI. V was clipped by 0 bases and J by 6 bases; unmatched bases: 5. The CDR3 is 16 amino acids. CDR3 residues: CASSYSIAGGVDTQYF. The CDR3 DNA reads as TGTGCCAGCAGTTACTCGATAGCGGGAGGGGTCGATACGCAGTATTTT.

The rearrangement links TRBV3-1 (or the pseudogene TRBV3-2) to TRBJ2-3; no clear D. From germline, CDR1 is LGHDT and CDR2 YNNKEL (reference sequence). The CDR3 runs to 13 residues. The V end was cut by 7 bases, the J end by 2 bases, with 10 bases between. As DNA, the CDR3 is TGTGCCAGCACCCCACAGAACACAGATACGCAGTATTTT. Translated, it gives CASTPQNTDTQYF.

The V gene is TRBV28, the J gene TRBJ2-2, with 10 nucleotides matching TRBD2. CDR1 and CDR2 from the germline V gene are MDHEN and SYDVKM. V lost 2 bases and J lost 1; bases outside the gene matches: 4. This CDR3 comprises 17 residues. CDR3 sequence: CASSLGGLAENTGELFF. CDR3 DNA: TGTGCCAGCAGTTTAGGAGGACTAGCGGAGAACACCGGGGAGCTGTTTTTT.

The chain combines TRBV30 with TRBJ1-3, with 8 nucleotides matching TRBD1. The CDR3 consists of 15 residues. Germline V CDR1 and CDR2: GTSNPN, SVGIG (reference sequence). Losses at the gene ends were 2 bases for V and 2 bases for J; bases not matched to a gene: 5. CDR3 sequence (DNA): TGTGCCTGGAGTACAAACAGGGGGACTGGAAACACCATATATTTT. It encodes CAWSTNRGTGNTIYF.

The chain joins TRBV3-1 (or the pseudogene TRBV3-2) to TRBJ2-2; 10 bases align to TRBD1. Germline assignment: CDR1 LGHDT and CDR2 YNNKEL (reference sequence). V lost 4 bases and J lost 8; bases outside the gene matches: 4. This CDR3 spans 14 amino acids. The CDR3 region is CASSRQGASGELFF. DNA for the CDR3: TGTGCCAGCAGCCGACAGGGGGCATCTGGGGAGCTGTTTTTT.

The V call is TRBV30, the J call TRBJ1-4, with 8 nucleotides matching TRBD1. Germline loops: CDR1 GTSNPN, CDR2 SVGIG (reference sequence). The V gene end was trimmed by 2 bases and the J gene end by 7 bases; junction bases not matched to a gene: 6. The CDR3 consists of 14 residues. In DNA form, the CDR3 reads TGTGCCTGGAGTCAGGGGGCGCCCAGTGAAAAACTGTTTTTT. This sequence encodes CAWSQGAPSEKLFF.

The V and J genes are TRBV19 and TRBJ2-3, with unresolved D. The CDR3 is made up of 16 amino acids. Trimming left V 6 bases short and J 4 bases short, with 20 bases between. Germline loops: CDR1 LNHDA, CDR2 SQIVND (reference sequence). The CDR3, as DNA: TGTGCCAGTAGGCCCCAAGGCACCGCGGCTGCAGATACGCAGTATTTT. This gives the protein CASRPQGTAAADTQYF.

This chain connects TRBV30 to TRBJ2-5; 15 bases are a match to TRBD2. CDR1 is GTSNPN and CDR2 is SVGIG in the germline V gene (reference sequence). The CDR3 is 16 amino acids. Unmatched junction bases numbered 6, after V lost 5 bases and J lost 2 bases. CDR3 coding DNA: TGTGCCTGGGCCGGACTAGCGGGAGGGTGGCAAGAGACCCAGTACTTC. Translation gives CAWAGLAGGWQETQYF.

This chain links TRBV5-5 with TRBJ2-1, with 8 positions matching TRBD1. Germline V gene data show CDR1 as SGHKS and CDR2 as YYEKEE (reference sequence). The CDR3 is 14 residues long. With V trimmed by 7 bases and J by 10 bases, 13 bases remained unmatched. CDR3 loop: CASWILTGVGEQFF. Written as DNA, the CDR3 is TGTGCCAGCTGGATTCTGACAGGGGTTGGGGAGCAGTTCTTC. The whole variable domain, remainder taken from reference TRBV5-5 and TRBJ2-1, is DAGVTQSPTHLIKTRGQQVTLRCSPISGHKSVSWYQQVLGQGPQFIFQYYEKEERGRGNFPDRFSARQFPNYSSELNVNALLLGDSALYLCASWILTGVGEQFFGPGTRLTVL.

The J gene is TRBJ2-2, the V gene TRBV5-1; 7 positions match TRBD2. Germline V gives CDR1 SGHRS, CDR2 YFSETQ. The CDR3 length is 16 residues. The V gene end was trimmed by 4 bases and the J gene end by 4 bases; junction bases not matched to a gene: 10. The CDR3 DNA sequence: TGCGCCAGCAGCCTCGGACTAGGCGGGGCCACCGGGGAGCTGTTTTTT. Translating it yields CASSLGLGGATGELFF.

This chain links TRBV6-5 with TRBJ1-5; 11 nucleotides match TRBD1. The CDR3 has 15 residues. The J segment lost 6 bases and the V segment lost 2 bases, leaving 3 bases of the junction unmatched. Germline assignment: CDR1 MNHEY and CDR2 SVGAGI. This CDR3 is CASSYGQGAGQPQHF. CDR3 sequence (DNA): TGTGCCAGCAGTTACGGACAGGGGGCGGGTCAGCCCCAGCATTTT.

The V call is TRBV2, the J call TRBJ1-3, with 8 nucleotides matching TRBD1. CDR1 and CDR2 from the germline V gene are SNHLY and FYNNEI. The trim removed 4 bases at V and 2 bases at J, leaving 4 bases unmatched. The length of the CDR3 is 15 residues. DNA for the CDR3: TGTGCCAGCAGTGGCCTGGACAGGGCTGGAAACACCATATATTTT. Translation: CASSGLDRAGNTIYF.

V gene TRBV28 combines with J gene TRBJ2-7, with D perhaps TRBD2 (6 bases). Germline lookup yields CDR1 MDHEN and CDR2 SYDVKM. The CDR3 is 15 residues long. Trimming shortened V by 8 bases and J by 3 bases, and 20 bases separated the two germline ends. The DNA of the CDR3 is TGTGCCAGCCGATCCCGGGACTTTCATAACTACGAGCAGTACTTC. It specifies CASRSRDFHNYEQYF.

The chain employs TRBV18 and TRBJ1-5, with D perhaps matching TRBD1 (5 bases). Trimming cost V 4 bases and J 7 bases, with 17 bases left between them. The germline CDR1 and CDR2 sequences are KGHSH and LQKENI. This CDR3 contains 15 residues. The CDR3 is CASSLIHQGNQPQHF. CDR3 DNA sequence: TGTGCCAGCTCACTGATCCACCAGGGAAACCAGCCCCAGCATTTT.

On this clone: This sample also contains other DNA sequences that code for the same CDR3. The chain combines TRBV28 with TRBJ1-5; possibly TRBD1 for D (6 bases). CDR3 size: 16 residues. Trimming removed 5 bases at V and 7 bases at J, with 21 bases between. Per the germline V gene, CDR1 is MDHEN and CDR2 is SYDVKM. CDR3 coding DNA: TGTGCCAGCAGTCCGGGGGATAACCGGGGGGGCCAGCCCCAGCATTTT. This translates into CASSPGDNRGGQPQHF. Together with reference TRBV28 and TRBJ1-5, the CDR3 gives the full variable domain: DVKVTQSSRYLVKRTGEKVFLECVQDMDHENMFWYRQDPGLGLRLIYFSYDVKMKEKGDIPEGYSVSREKKERFSLILESASTNQTSMYLCASSPGDNRGGQPQHFGDGTRLSIL.

The rearrangement uses TRBV3-1 (or the pseudogene TRBV3-2) and TRBJ1-2; D uncertain. The V and J ends lost 0 bases and 8 bases respectively, with 13 bases between them. CDR1 and CDR2 (germline): LGHDT, YNNKEL (reference sequence). CDR3 length equals 14 residues. Here the CDR3 DNA reads TGTGCCAGCAGCCAAGACTCTGGATTGAGGGGCTACACCTTC. This codes for CASSQDSGLRGYTF.

V gene TRBV11-1 combines with J gene TRBJ2-7; TRBD2 agrees at 9 bases. Per germline, CDR1 SGHAT and CDR2 FQDESV (reference sequence). The CDR3 is made up of 15 amino acids. V lost 2 bases, J lost 4 bases, and 6 bases stayed unmatched. The CDR3 here is CASSLYSSGRYEQYF. DNA for the CDR3: TGTGCCAGCAGCTTATATTCCAGCGGGAGGTACGAGCAGTACTTC.

V is TRBV24-1 and J is TRBJ2-7; the match to TRBD1 covers 9 bases. The germline V gene has CDR1 KGHDR and CDR2 SFDVKD. V was clipped by 8 bases and J by 4 bases; unmatched bases: 5. The CDR3 is made up of 13 amino acids. In nucleotides, the CDR3 is TGTGCCACCATGTCCGGGACAGGGTACGAGCAGTACTTC. Its protein product is CATMSGTGYEQYF.

The chain joins TRBV28 to TRBJ2-2; 7 nucleotides align to TRBD1. CDR3 length equals 14 residues. After removal of 4 bases from V and 5 bases from J, the junction contained 4 bases not matched to a gene. CDR1 and CDR2 from the germline V gene are MDHEN and SYDVKM. CDR3 sequence (DNA): TGTGCCAGCAGTTATAGGGGGCGAACCGGGGAGCTGTTTTTT. It codes for CASSYRGRTGELFF.

This chain links TRBV12-3 or TRBV12-4 with TRBJ2-7, with D possibly matching TRBD1 (6 bases). V shed 6 bases and J shed 6 bases, with 15 bases lying between them. CDR3 length: 13 residues. The chain's CDR3 is CASRPQGTGEQYF. The CDR3 DNA is TGTGCCAGCAGGCCACAGGGTACGGGCGAGCAGTACTTC.

The rearrangement uses TRBV18 and TRBJ1-2; a weak D match, TRBD1 (6 bases). Germline CDR1 KGHSH, CDR2 LQKENI. Trimming cost V 2 bases and J 6 bases, with 19 bases left between them. The CDR3 sequence is 16 residues long. In nucleotides, the CDR3 is TGTGCCAGCTCACCATTAGTAAACAGGGAGTCAGATGGCTACACCTTC. The encoded protein is CASSPLVNRESDGYTF. The whole variable domain, remainder taken from reference TRBV18 and TRBJ1-2, is NAGVMQNPRHLVRRRGQEARLRCSPMKGHSHVYWYRQLPEEGLKFMVYLQKENIIDESGMPKERFSAEFPKEGPSILRIQQVVRGDSAAYFCASSPLVNRESDGYTFGSGTRLTVV.

The genes are TRBV28 and TRBJ2-7; 8 positions match TRBD2. V gave up 10 bases and J gave up 4 bases; unmatched junction bases: 15. The CDR3 is 15 residues long. CDR1 and CDR2 (germline): MDHEN, SYDVKM. CDR3 sequence (DNA): TGTGCCACCCAGATAGCGGGAAGAAATTCGTACGAGCAGTACTTC. This gives the protein CATQIAGRNSYEQYF.

The rearrangement uses TRBV19 and TRBJ2-1; 7 nucleotides match TRBD1. Per germline, CDR1 LNHDA and CDR2 SQIVND (reference sequence). The CDR3 loop spans 16 amino acids. Germline trimming cut 2 bases from V and 3 bases from J; bases unmatched to any gene: 7. The CDR3 nucleotides are TGTGCCAGTAGTATACTCCGGGACAGAGACTACAATGAGCAGTTCTTC. Protein sequence: CASSILRDRDYNEQFF.